This T cell receptor (beta chain) comes out of a study of PD-1 blockade in classical Hodgkin lymphoma. Overall study findings and caveats: Nothing has yet pinned down what causes the repertoire differences, possibly disease activity or prior therapy. Baseline diversity resembling that of newly diagnosed patients was seen in complete responders.

In regard to this clone: Antigen unknown.

The assay was immunoSEQ multiplex PCR, and TCRdb's table has in-frame clones only and misses some. The data hold more than 50,000 clones, with about nine tenths observed a single time. CDR3 length: 12 residues. Germline CDR1 reads MNHEY; CDR2 reads SVGAGI. With 5 bases removed from V and 7 bases from J, the gap between germline ends came to 12 bases. Exposure to brentuximab vedotin varied, and each patient had relapsed following autologous stem cell transplantation. Sequencing was performed on peripheral blood mononuclear cells (PBMCs), taken at baseline. V gene TRBV6-5 combines with J gene TRBJ2-7; D gene unclear. The TCR sequence derives from a human donor with classical Hodgkin lymphoma. CDR3: CASSQGLGEQYF. The CDR3, as DNA: TGTGCCAGCAGTCAAGGGTTAGGGGAGCAGTACTTC.